Shown below are 5 T cell receptor beta chains from a single sample sequenced in a study of cytomegalovirus exposure and HLA in healthy donors. The primer mix had 60 Vbeta and 13 Jbeta primers. Libraries were prepared by immunoSEQ multiplex PCR; TCRdb keeps only in-frame clonotypes and omits some of them. This sample has 170,000 or so clones, with about four fifths found just once. Sample: PBMCs. These receptors all stem from a man aged 45 to 65 in good health and CMV-seronegative.

This clone was detected a few times. The chain has TRBV6-5 and TRBJ2-1, with TRBD2 matching over 7 bases. There are 16 residues in the CDR3. Looked up from germline, CDR1 is MNHEY and CDR2 is SVGAGI. The V and J ends lost 4 bases and 6 bases, in that order; junction bases with no gene match: 12. CDR3 in DNA: TGTGCCAGCAGTTCCTTAAGGCGGGAGTGGCGCAATGAGCAGTTCTTC. Protein: CASSSLRREWRNEQFF.

V and J are TRBV11-3 and TRBJ2-3; 8 bases are a match to TRBD2. Germline CDR1 SGHNT, CDR2 YENEEA. This CDR3 contains 14 residues. J gave up 6 bases and V 3 bases, and 5 bases lay outside the gene matches. CDR3 nucleotide sequence: TGTGCCAGCAGCTTCACGGGGGGGACGGATACGCAGTATTTT. It translates to CASSFTGGTDTQYF.

The chain carries TRBV5-8 and TRBJ2-7; 7 nucleotides agree with TRBD2. Trimming took 4 bases from V and 3 from J; bases not matched to a gene: 7. This CDR3 has 14 residues. Germline V gene sequence: CDR1 SGHTS, CDR2 YDEGEE. The CDR3 DNA sequence: TGTGCCAGCAGCCCTAGCGGTCCGATCTACGAGCAGTACTTC. Its protein is CASSPSGPIYEQYF.

The rearrangement uses TRBV7-9 and TRBJ2-5; 10 positions match TRBD1. Germline V gene lookup returns CDR1 SEHNR and CDR2 FQNEAQ (reference sequence). The CDR3 loop spans 15 amino acids. J lost 3 bases, V lost 5 bases, and 6 bases had no gene match. CDR3 coding DNA: TGTGCCAGCAGCATACAGGGGACAGGGGAAGAGACCCAGTACTTC. Translated, it gives CASSIQGTGEETQYF.

The chain's CDR3 is CASSLSGRSRETQYF. The CDR3 region has the DNA TGTGCCAGCAGCTTAAGCGGGAGATCTAGGGAGACCCAGTACTTC. J is TRBJ2-5 and V is TRBV11-2; 8 positions match TRBD2. Germline-derived CDR1 and CDR2 are SGHAT and FQNNGV. The junction had 7 bases not matched to a gene; V was cut back by 2 bases and J by 5 bases. The CDR3 has 15 amino acids.